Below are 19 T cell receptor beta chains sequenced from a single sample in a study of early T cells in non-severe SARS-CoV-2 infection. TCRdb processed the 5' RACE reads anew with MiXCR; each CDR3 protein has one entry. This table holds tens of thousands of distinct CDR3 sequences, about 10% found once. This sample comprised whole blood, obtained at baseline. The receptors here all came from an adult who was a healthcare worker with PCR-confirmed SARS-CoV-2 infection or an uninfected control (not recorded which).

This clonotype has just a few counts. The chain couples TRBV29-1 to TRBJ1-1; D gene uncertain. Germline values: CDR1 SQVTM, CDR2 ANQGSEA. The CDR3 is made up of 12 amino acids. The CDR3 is CACWGGNTEAFF. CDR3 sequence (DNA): TGCGCATGTTGGGGAGGGAACACTGAAGCTTTCTTT.

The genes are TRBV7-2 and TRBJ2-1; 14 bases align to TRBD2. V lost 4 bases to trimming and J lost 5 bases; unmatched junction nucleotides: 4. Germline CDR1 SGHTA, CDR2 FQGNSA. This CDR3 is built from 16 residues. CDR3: CASSSGLAGAHNEQFF. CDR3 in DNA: TGTGCCAGCAGCTCGGGACTAGCGGGGGCTCACAATGAGCAGTTCTTC.

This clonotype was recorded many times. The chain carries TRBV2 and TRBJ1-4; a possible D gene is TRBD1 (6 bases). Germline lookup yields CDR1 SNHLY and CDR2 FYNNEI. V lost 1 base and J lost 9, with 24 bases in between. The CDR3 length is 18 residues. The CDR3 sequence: CASSEVGIQGSLEKKLFF. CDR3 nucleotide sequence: TGTGCCAGCAGTGAAGTGGGTATACAGGGATCTCTAGAAAAAAAACTGTTTTTT. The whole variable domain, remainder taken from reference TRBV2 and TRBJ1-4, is EPEVTQTPSHQVTQMGQEVILRCVPISNHLYFYWYRQILGQKVEFLVSFYNNEISEKSEIFDDQFSVERPDGSNFTLKIRSTKLEDSAMYFCASSEVGIQGSLEKKLFFGSGTQLSVL.

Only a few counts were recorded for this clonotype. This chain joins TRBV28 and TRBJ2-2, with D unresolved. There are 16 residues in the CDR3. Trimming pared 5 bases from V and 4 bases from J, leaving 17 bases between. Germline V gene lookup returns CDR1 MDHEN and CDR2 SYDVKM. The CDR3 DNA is TGTGCCAGCAGTCTTGTCGGGCTCGTCGGCACCGGGGAGCTGTTTTTT. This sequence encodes CASSLVGLVGTGELFF.

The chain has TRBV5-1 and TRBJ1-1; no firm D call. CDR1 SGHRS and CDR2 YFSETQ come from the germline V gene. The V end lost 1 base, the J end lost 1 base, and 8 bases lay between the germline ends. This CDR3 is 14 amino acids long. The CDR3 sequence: CASSLSRGNTEAFF. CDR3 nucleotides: TGCGCCAGCAGCTTGTCGCGCGGGAACACTGAAGCTTTCTTT.

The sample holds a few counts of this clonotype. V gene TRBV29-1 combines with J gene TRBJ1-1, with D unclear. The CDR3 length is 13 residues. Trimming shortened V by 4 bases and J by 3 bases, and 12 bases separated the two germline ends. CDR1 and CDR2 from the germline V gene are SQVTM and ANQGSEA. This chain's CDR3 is CSVVRGRDTEAFF. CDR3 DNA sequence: TGCAGCGTTGTGCGGGGAAGAGACACTGAAGCTTTCTTT. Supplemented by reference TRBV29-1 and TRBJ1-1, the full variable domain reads SAVISQKPSRDICQRGTSLTIQCQVDSQVTMMFWYRQQPGQSLTLIATANQGSEATYESGFVIDKFPISRPNLTFSTLTVSNMSPEDSSIYLCSVVRGRDTEAFFGQGTRLTVV.

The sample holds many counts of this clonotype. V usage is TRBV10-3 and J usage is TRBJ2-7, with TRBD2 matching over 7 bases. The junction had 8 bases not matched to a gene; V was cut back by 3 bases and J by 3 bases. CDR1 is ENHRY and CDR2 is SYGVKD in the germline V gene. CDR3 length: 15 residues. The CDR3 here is CAISEGSGMNYEQYF. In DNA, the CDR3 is TGTGCCATCAGTGAAGGAAGCGGGATGAACTACGAGCAGTACTTC.

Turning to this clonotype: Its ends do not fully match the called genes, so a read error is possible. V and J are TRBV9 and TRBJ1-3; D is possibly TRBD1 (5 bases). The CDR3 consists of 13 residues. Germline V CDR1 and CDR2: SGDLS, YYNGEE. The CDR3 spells CASSLQGGSTIYF. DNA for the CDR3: TGTGCCAGCAGCCTCCAGGGCGGAAGCACCATATATTTT.

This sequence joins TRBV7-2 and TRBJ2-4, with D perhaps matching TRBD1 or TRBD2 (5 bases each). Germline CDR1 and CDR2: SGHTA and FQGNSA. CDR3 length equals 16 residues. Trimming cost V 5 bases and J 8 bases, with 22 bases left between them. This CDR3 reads CASSPRGMPGTDIQYF. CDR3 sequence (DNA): TGTGCCAGCAGCCCCCGTGGAATGCCCGGGACGGACATTCAGTACTTC.

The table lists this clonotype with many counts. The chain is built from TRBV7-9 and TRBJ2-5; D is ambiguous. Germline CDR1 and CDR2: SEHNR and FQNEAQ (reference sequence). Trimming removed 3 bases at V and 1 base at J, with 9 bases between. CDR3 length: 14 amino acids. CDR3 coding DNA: TGTGCCAGCAGCTTTATCTCTGTCCAAGAGACCCAGTACTTC. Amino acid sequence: CASSFISVQETQYF.

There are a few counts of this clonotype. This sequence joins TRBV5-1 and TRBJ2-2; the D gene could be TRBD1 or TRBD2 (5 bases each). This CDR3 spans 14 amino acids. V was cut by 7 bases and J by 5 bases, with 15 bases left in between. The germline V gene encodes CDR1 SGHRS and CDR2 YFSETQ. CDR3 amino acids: CASASGTETGELFF. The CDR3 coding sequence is TGCGCCAGCGCCTCCGGGACGGAGACCGGGGAGCTGTTTTTT.

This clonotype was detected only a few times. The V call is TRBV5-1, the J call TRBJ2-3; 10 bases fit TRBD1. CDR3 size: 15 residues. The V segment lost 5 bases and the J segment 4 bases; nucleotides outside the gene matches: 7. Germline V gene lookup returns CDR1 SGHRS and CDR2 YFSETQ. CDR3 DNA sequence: TGCGCCAGCAGTGGACAGGGGGTTAAGTCAGATACGCAGTATTTT. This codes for CASSGQGVKSDTQYF.

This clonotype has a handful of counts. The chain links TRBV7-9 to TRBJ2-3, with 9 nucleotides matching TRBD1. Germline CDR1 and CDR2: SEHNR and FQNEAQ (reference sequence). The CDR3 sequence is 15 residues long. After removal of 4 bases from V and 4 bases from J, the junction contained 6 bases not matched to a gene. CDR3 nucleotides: TGTGCCAGCAGCTCCCGGGACAGGGTTGCAGATACGCAGTATTTT. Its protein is CASSSRDRVADTQYF.

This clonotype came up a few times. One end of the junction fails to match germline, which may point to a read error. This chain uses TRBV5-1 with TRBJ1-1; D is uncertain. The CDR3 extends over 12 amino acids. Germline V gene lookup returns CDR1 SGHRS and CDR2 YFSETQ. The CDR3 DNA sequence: TGCGCCAGCAGCTTAAAAAACAGTGAAGCTTTCTTT. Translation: CASSLKNSEAFF.

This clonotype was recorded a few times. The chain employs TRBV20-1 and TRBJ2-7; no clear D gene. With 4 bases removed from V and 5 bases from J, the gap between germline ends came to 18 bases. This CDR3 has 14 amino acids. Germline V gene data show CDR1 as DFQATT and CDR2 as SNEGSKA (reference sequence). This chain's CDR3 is CSATLRRTIHEQYF. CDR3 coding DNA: TGCAGTGCTACTCTCAGGCGAACGATCCACGAGCAGTACTTC.

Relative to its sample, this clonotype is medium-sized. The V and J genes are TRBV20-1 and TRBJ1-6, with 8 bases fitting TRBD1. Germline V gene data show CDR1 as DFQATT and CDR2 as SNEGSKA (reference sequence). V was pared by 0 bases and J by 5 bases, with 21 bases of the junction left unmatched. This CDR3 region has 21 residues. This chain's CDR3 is CSARDAQGAHFEHVNNSPLHF. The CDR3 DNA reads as TGCAGTGCTAGAGATGCCCAGGGGGCCCATTTCGAGCACGTCAATAATTCACCCCTCCACTTT.

The CDR3: CASSLVAQQETQYF. The CDR3 nucleotides are TGTGCCAGCAGTTTAGTGGCACAGCAAGAGACCCAGTACTTC. V gene TRBV28 combines with J gene TRBJ2-5; D call uncertain. V was shortened by 2 bases and J by 2 bases, with 9 bases between the two germline ends. This CDR3 comprises 14 residues. Germline loops: CDR1 MDHEN, CDR2 SYDVKM.

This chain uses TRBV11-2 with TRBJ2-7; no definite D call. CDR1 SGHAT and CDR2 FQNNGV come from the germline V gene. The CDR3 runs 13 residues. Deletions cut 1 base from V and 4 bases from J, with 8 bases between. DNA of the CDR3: TGTGCCAGCAGCTTAGTTCGAGGTTACGAGCAGTACTTC. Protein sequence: CASSLVRGYEQYF. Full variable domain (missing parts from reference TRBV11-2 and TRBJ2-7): EAGVAQSPRYKIIEKRQSVAFWCNPISGHATLYWYQQILGQGPKLLIQFQNNGVVDDSQLPKDRFSAERLKGVDSTLKIQPAKLEDSAVYLCASSLVRGYEQYFGPGTRLTVT.

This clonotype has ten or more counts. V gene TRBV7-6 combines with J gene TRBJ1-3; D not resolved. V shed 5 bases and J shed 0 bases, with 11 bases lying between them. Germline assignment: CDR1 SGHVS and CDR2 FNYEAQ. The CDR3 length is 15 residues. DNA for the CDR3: TGTGCCAGCAGCGGATACGGACTCTCTGGAAACACCATATATTTT. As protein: CASSGYGLSGNTIYF.